This T cell receptor (beta chain) was obtained from a study of blood T cell repertoires in COVID-19. At the level of the study: Material from acute and convalescent COVID-19 was sourced from the United States, Italy and Spain.

Some clones are missing from TCRdb's copy, which holds only in-frame ones; the method was immunoSEQ multiplex PCR. This sample has around 150,000 clones; under 80% occur once, and the top ten carry roughly 4.5%. Sequencing was carried out using peripheral blood. The clonotype comes from a man aged 60 to 69 with acute or convalescent COVID-19.

The chain's CDR3 is CASSAQTSGASYEQYF. CDR3 sequence (DNA): TGTGCCAGCAGCGCACAAACTAGCGGAGCTTCCTACGAGCAGTACTTC. The chain links TRBV9 to TRBJ2-7, with 8 bases lining up with TRBD2. CDR1 SGDLS and CDR2 YYNGEE come from the germline V gene. The CDR3 runs 16 residues. V trimming: 3 bases; J trimming: 1 base; junction bases outside the gene matches: 9.